This TCR beta chain stems from a study of cytomegalovirus exposure and HLA in healthy donors. General study points: In a later analysis, TCR beta V- and J-gene trimming showed a link to a missense DCLRE1C variant. Rare TCR sequences predominated, though certain public TCRs were found in many donors. Roughly 170 TCR beta chains were listed as cytomegalovirus-associated. Across donors, presence/absence analyses took sequencing depth to be roughly uniform.

It was with 60 Vbeta and 13 Jbeta primers that the PCR ran. TCRdb keeps only in-frame clones here, not all; method: immunoSEQ multiplex PCR. The table has 130,000 or so clones, roughly 79% seen once. CDR3 length: 14 residues. Germline CDR1 and CDR2: MGHRA and YSYEKL. Germline trimming cut 2 bases from V and 8 bases from J; bases unmatched to any gene: 6. As concerns this clone: Antigen specificity is unknown.

This TCR was recovered from a woman aged 40 to 50 in good health and CMV-seronegative. V gene TRBV4-1 combines with J gene TRBJ1-2; 9 bases align to TRBD1. What was sequenced was PBMCs. The CDR3 bases are TGCGCCAGCAGCCAAAGGGGACAGGGAGGAGGCTACACCTTC. Translation: CASSQRGQGGGYTF.